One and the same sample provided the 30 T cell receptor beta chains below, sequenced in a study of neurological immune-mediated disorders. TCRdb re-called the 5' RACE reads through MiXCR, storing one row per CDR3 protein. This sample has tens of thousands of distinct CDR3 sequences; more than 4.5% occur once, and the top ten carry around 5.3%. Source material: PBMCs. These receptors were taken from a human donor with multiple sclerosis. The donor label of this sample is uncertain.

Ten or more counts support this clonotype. The CDR3 reads CSARAPGRRTEAFF. In nucleotides, the CDR3 is TGCAGTGCTAGGGCCCCAGGGAGGAGGACTGAAGCTTTCTTT. The V call is TRBV20-1, the J call TRBJ1-1, with a tentative D call TRBD1 (5 bases). The CDR3 is 14 amino acids. Trimming cost V 3 bases and J 5 bases, with 16 bases left between them. Germline loops: CDR1 DFQATT, CDR2 SNEGSKA (reference sequence).

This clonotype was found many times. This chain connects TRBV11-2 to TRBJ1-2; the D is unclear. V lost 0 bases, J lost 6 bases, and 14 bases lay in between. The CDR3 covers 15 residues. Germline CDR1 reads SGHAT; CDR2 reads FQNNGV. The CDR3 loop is CASSLDYGQNHGYTF. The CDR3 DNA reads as TGTGCCAGCAGCTTAGATTATGGGCAGAACCATGGCTACACCTTC. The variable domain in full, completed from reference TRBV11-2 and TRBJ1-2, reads EAGVAQSPRYKIIEKRQSVAFWCNPISGHATLYWYQQILGQGPKLLIQFQNNGVVDDSQLPKDRFSAERLKGVDSTLKIQPAKLEDSAVYLCASSLDYGQNHGYTFGSGTRLTVV.

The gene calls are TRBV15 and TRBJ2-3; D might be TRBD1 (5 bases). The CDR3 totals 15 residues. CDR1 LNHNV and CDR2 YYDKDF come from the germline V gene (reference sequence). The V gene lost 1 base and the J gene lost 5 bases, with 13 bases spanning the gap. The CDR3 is CATSRVGASVDTQYF. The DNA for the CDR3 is TGTGCCACCAGCAGAGTTGGGGCTTCCGTAGATACGCAGTATTTT.

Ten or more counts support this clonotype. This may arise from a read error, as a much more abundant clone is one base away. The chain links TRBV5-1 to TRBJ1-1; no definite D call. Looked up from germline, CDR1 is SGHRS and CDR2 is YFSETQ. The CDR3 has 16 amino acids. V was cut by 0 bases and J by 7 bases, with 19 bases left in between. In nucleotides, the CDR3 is TGCGCCAGCAGCTTGGCACAGACCTCATTATCGGGTGAAGCTTTCTTT. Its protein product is CASSLAQTSLSGEAFF.

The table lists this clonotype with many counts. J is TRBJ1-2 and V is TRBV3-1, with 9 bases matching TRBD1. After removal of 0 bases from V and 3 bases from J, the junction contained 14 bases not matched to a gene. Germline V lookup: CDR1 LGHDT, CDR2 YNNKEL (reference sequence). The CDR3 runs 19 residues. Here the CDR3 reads CASSQDEGTGFVRDYGYTF. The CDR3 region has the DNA TGTGCCAGCAGCCAAGATGAGGGGACAGGGTTTGTACGGGACTATGGCTACACCTTC.

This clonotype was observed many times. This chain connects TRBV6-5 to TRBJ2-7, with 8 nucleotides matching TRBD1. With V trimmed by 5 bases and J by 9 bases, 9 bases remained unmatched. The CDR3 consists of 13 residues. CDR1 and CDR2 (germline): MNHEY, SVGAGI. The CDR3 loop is CASSAGQERWQYF. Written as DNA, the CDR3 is TGTGCCAGCAGTGCGGGACAGGAGAGGTGGCAGTACTTC.

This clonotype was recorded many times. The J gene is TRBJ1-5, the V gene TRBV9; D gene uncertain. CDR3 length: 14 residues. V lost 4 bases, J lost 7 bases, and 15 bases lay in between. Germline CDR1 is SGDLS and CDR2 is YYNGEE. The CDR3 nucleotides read TGTGCCAGCAGCTCCCAATCGGGGAACCAGCCCCAGCATTTT. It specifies CASSSQSGNQPQHF.

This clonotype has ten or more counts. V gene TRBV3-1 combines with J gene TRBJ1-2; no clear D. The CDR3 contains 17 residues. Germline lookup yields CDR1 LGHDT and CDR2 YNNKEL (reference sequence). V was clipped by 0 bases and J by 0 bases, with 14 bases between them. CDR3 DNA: TGTGCCAGCAGCCAAGAAGTAGGTGGAGGAGCTAACTATGGCTACACCTTC. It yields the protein CASSQEVGGGANYGYTF.

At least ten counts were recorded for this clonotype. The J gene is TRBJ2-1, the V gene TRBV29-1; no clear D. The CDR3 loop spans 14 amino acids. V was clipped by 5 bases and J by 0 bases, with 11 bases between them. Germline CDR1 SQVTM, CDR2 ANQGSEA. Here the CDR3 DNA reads TGCAGCGTTTCCGGCTCAAGCTCCTACAATGAGCAGTTCTTC. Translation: CSVSGSSSYNEQFF.

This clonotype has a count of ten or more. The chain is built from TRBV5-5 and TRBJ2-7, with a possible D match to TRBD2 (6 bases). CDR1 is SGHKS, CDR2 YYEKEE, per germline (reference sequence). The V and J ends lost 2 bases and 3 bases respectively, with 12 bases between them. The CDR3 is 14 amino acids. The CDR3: CASSFREESYEQYF. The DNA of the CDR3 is TGTGCCAGCAGCTTCAGGGAGGAAAGCTACGAGCAGTACTTC.

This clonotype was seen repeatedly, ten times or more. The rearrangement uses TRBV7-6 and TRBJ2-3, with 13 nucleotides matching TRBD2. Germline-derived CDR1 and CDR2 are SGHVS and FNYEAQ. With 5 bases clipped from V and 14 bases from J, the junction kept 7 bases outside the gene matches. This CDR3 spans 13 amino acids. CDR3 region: CASSMGLAGSPYF. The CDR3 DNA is TGTGCCAGCAGCATGGGACTAGCGGGGAGCCCGTATTTT.

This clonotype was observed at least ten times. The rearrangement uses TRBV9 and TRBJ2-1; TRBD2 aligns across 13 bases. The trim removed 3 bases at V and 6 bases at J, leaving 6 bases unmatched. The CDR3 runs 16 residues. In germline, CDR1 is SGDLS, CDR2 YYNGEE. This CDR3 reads CASSGWTSGGINEQFF. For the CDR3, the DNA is TGTGCCAGCAGCGGATGGACTAGCGGGGGTATCAATGAGCAGTTCTTC.

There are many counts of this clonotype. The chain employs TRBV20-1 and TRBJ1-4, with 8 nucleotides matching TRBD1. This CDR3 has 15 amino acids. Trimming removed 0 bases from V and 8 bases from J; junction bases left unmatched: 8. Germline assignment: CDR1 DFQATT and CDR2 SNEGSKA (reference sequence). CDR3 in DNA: TGCAGTGCTAGAGATTCGCAGGGGGCAGGCGAAAAACTGTTTTTT. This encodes CSARDSQGAGEKLFF.

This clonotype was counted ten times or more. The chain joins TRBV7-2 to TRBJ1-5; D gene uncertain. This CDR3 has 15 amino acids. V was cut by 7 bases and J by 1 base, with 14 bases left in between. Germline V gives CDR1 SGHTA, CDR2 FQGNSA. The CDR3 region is CASTPGGASNQPQHF. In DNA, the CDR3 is TGTGCCAGCACCCCCGGAGGTGCGAGCAATCAGCCCCAGCATTTT.

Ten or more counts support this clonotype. This chain's CDR3 is CASRVGTGGLQPQHF. CDR3 bases: TGCGCCAGCAGGGTCGGGACAGGGGGTCTTCAGCCCCAGCATTTT. The chain recombines TRBV5-1 with TRBJ1-5, with 11 nucleotides matching TRBD1. The germline CDR1 and CDR2 sequences are SGHRS and YFSETQ. Trimming removed 5 bases from V and 6 bases from J; junction bases left unmatched: 7. This CDR3 comprises 15 residues. Using reference TRBV5-1 and TRBJ1-5 for the parts outside the CDR3, the full variable domain is KAGVTQTPRYLIKTRGQQVTLSCSPISGHRSVSWYQQTPGQGLQFLFEYFSETQRNKGNFPGRFSGRQFSNSRSEMNVSTLELGDSALYLCASRVGTGGLQPQHFGDGTRLSIL.

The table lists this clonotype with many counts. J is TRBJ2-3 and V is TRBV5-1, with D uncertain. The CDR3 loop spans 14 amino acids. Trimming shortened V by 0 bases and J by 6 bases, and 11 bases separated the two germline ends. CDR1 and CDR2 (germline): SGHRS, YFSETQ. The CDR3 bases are TGCGCCAGCAGCTTGGTTACAGATGCGGATACGCAGTATTTT. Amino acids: CASSLVTDADTQYF. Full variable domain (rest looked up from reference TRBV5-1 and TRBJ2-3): KAGVTQTPRYLIKTRGQQVTLSCSPISGHRSVSWYQQTPGQGLQFLFEYFSETQRNKGNFPGRFSGRQFSNSRSEMNVSTLELGDSALYLCASSLVTDADTQYFGPGTRLTVL.

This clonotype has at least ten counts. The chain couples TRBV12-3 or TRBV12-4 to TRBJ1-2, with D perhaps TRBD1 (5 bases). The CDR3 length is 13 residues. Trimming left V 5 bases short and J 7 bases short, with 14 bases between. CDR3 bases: TGTGCCAGCAGTCCTGGACGGGGGGGTGGCTACACCTTC. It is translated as CASSPGRGGGYTF.

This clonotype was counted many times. CDR3 bases: TGCAGTGCTAGGACTAGCGGGGGGGCCAGAGGTACGCAGTATTTT. It translates to CSARTSGGARGTQYF. The chain has TRBV20-1 and TRBJ2-3, with 14 positions matching TRBD2. With 3 bases clipped from V and 8 bases from J, the junction kept 7 bases outside the gene matches. Germline CDR1 DFQATT, CDR2 SNEGSKA (reference sequence). The CDR3 is made up of 15 amino acids.

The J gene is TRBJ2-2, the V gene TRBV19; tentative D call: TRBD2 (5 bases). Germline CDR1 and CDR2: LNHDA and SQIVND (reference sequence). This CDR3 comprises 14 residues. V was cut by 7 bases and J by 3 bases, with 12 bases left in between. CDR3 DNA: TGTGCCAGTAAGAGGGTCGGTTACACCGGGGAGCTGTTTTTT. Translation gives CASKRVGYTGELFF.

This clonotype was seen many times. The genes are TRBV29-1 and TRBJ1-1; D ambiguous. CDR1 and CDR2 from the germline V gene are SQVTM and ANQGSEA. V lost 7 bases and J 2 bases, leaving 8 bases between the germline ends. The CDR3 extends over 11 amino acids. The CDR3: CSATPNTEAFF. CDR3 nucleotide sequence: TGCAGCGCGACACCTAACACTGAAGCTTTCTTT. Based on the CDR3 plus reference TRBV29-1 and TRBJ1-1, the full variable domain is SAVISQKPSRDICQRGTSLTIQCQVDSQVTMMFWYRQQPGQSLTLIATANQGSEATYESGFVIDKFPISRPNLTFSTLTVSNMSPEDSSIYLCSATPNTEAFFGQGTRLTVV.

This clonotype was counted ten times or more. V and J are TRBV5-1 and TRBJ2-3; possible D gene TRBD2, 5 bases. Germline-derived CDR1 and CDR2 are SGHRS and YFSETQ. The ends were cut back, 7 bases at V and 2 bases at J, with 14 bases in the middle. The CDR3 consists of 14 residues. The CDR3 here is CASGSYSNTDTQYF. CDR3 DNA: TGCGCCAGCGGGAGCTATAGCAACACAGATACGCAGTATTTT.

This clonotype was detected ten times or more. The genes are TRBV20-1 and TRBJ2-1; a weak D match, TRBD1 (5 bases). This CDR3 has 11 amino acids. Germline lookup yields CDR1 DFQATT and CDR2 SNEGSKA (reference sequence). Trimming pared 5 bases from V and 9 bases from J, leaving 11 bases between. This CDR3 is CSAPMGREQFF. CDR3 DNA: TGCAGTGCTCCTATGGGGCGTGAGCAGTTCTTC.

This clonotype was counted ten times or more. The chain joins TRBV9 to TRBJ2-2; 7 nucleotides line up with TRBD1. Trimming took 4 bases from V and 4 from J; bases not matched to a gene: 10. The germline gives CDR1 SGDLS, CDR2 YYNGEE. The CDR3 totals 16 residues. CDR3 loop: CASSPTGAAGTGELFF. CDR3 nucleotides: TGTGCCAGCAGCCCCACAGGGGCCGCGGGCACCGGGGAGCTGTTTTTT.

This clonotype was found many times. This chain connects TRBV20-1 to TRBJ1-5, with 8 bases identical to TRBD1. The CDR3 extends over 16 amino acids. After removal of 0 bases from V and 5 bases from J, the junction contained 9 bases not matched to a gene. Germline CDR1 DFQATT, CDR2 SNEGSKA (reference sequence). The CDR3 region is CSARDGRTGKDQPQHF. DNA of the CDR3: TGCAGTGCTAGAGACGGAAGGACAGGGAAGGATCAGCCCCAGCATTTT.

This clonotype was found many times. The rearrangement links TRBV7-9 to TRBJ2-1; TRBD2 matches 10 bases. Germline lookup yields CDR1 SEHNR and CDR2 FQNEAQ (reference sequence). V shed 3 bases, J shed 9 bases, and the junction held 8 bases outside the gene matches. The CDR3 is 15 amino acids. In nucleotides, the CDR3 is TGTGCCAGCAGCTTGTCACTAGCGGGGCGAAGTGAGCAGTTCTTC. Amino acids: CASSLSLAGRSEQFF.

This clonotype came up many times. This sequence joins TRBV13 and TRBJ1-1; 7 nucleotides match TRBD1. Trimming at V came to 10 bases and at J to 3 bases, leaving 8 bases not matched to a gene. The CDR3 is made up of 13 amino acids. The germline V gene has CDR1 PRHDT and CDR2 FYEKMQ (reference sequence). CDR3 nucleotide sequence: TGTGCCACCTCGACAGGGAGTGACACTGAAGCTTTCTTT. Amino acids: CATSTGSDTEAFF.

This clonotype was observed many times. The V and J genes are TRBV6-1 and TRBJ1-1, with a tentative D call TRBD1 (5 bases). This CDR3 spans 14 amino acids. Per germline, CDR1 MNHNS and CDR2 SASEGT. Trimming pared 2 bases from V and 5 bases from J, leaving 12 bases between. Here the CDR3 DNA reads TGTGCCAGCAGTGAAAATGTTGAGGGGACTGAAGCTTTCTTT. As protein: CASSENVEGTEAFF.

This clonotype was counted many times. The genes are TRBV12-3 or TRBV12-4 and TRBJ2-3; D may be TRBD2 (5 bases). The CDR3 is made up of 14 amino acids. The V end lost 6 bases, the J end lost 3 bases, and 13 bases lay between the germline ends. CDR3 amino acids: CASRRIRGTDTQYF. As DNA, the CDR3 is TGTGCCAGCAGGAGGATCCGGGGTACAGATACGCAGTATTTT.

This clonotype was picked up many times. The CDR3 spells CASSRPGNSEQYF. The CDR3 coding sequence is TGTGCCAGCAGCCGACCTGGGAACTCCGAGCAGTACTTC. The chain uses TRBV5-5 and TRBJ2-7; D remains unclear. Trimming stripped 4 bases from V and 6 bases from J, with 14 bases between. This CDR3 spans 13 amino acids. Germline V CDR1 and CDR2: SGHKS, YYEKEE (reference sequence).

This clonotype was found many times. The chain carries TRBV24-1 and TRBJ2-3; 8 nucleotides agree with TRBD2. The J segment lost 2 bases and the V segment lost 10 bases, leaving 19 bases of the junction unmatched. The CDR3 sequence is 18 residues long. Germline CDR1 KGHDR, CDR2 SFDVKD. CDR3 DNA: TGTGCCACGTCCGGGGGGGGAGCGGGGGCCGATATCACAGATACGCAGTATTTT. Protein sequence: CATSGGGAGADITDTQYF.